Shown below are 21 T cell receptor beta chains from a single sample sequenced in a study of shared clonotypes between healthy human individuals. Data came from immunoSEQ multiplex PCR; TCRdb stores just in-frame clones and leaves some out. This sample has 1.5 million to 2.5 million clones, with about 95% found just once. CD45RO negativity and positive selection for CCR7 defined naive CD8 cells, a population that excluded terminally differentiated effector memory CD45RA+ cells. The sequenced sample consisted of naive CD8+ T cells sorted from blood. The origin of the receptors is a man aged 18 to 30 in good health.

On this clone itself: Different DNA sequences within this sample yield the same CDR3. V is TRBV5-6 and J is TRBJ2-5; D call uncertain. CDR1 and CDR2 (germline): SGHDT, YYEEEE. V lost 0 bases and J 1 base, leaving 7 bases between the germline ends. The CDR3 has 14 amino acids. CDR3 sequence: CASSLGDTQETQYF. The DNA for the CDR3 is TGTGCCAGCAGCTTGGGAGACACCCAAGAGACCCAGTACTTC.

This CDR3 is CASSHGTGTDTQYF. The CDR3 coding sequence is TGTGCCAGCAGCCATGGGACAGGCACAGATACGCAGTATTTT. V is TRBV7-9 and J is TRBJ2-3, with 7 nucleotides matching TRBD1. Trimming at V came to 5 bases and at J to 1 base, leaving 3 bases not matched to a gene. In germline, CDR1 is SEHNR, CDR2 FQNEAQ (reference sequence). The CDR3 is made up of 14 amino acids.

CDR3 bases: TGTGCCAGCAGGTCCCCGGACTCCGTCTACAATGAGCAGTTCTTC. Its protein product is CASRSPDSVYNEQFF. The rearrangement links TRBV7-9 to TRBJ2-1; D might be TRBD2 (5 bases). Germline CDR1 is SEHNR and CDR2 is FQNEAQ (reference sequence). The V end lost 6 bases, the J end lost 3 bases, and 15 bases lay between the germline ends. The CDR3 contains 15 residues.

The V call is TRBV10-3, the J call TRBJ2-1; TRBD2 agrees at 10 bases. CDR3 size: 17 residues. V dropped 4 bases and J dropped 5; count of bases not matched to a gene: 11. CDR1 and CDR2 (germline): ENHRY, SYGVKD. CDR3 nucleotide sequence: TGTGCCATCAGTGGGGCTAGCGGGGGACCAGGGGACAATGAGCAGTTCTTC. Its protein product is CAISGASGGPGDNEQFF.

CDR3 sequence reads: CAILTPNTGELFF. CDR3 nucleotide sequence: TGTGCCATTCTGACCCCGAACACCGGGGAGCTGTTTTTT. The V call is TRBV6-1, the J call TRBJ2-2; D is ambiguous. Germline V CDR1 and CDR2: MNHNS, SASEGT. The CDR3 spans 13 residues. V lost 10 bases to trimming and J lost 0 bases, with 9 bases between them.

The J gene is TRBJ2-2, the V gene TRBV9; D call uncertain. Deletions cut 7 bases from V and 2 bases from J, with 9 bases between. This CDR3 contains 13 residues. From germline, CDR1 is SGDLS and CDR2 YYNGEE. The CDR3 nucleotides read TGTGCCAGCGCCGAGCGCAACACCGGGGAGCTGTTTTTT. Amino acids: CASAERNTGELFF.

The V call is TRBV5-6, the J call TRBJ1-2; D is perhaps TRBD1 (6 bases). The V gene lost 4 bases and the J gene lost 4 bases, with 17 bases spanning the gap. CDR1 is SGHDT and CDR2 is YYEEEE in the germline V gene. The CDR3 runs to 15 residues. Here the CDR3 reads CASSPGHSILYGYTF. CDR3 nucleotide sequence: TGTGCCAGCAGCCCGGGACACTCAATCCTCTATGGCTACACCTTC.

This clone has more than one count but fewer than ten. J is TRBJ1-5 and V is TRBV28; D not certain. CDR1 MDHEN and CDR2 SYDVKM come from the germline V gene. V lost 3 bases and J lost 5, with 11 bases in between. This CDR3 is built from 14 residues. As DNA, the CDR3 is TGTGCCAGCAGTTTCGGGTTGCCCGATCAGCCCCAGCATTTT. This gives the protein CASSFGLPDQPQHF.

CDR3 sequence reads: CASSLGEGSSYGYTF. Written as DNA, the CDR3 is TGTGCCAGCAGCTTAGGGGAAGGGTCCTCCTATGGCTACACCTTC. V and J are TRBV7-9 and TRBJ1-2; D uncertain. In germline, CDR1 is SEHNR, CDR2 FQNEAQ (reference sequence). The CDR3 sequence is 15 residues long. Deletions cut 1 base from V and 4 bases from J, with 13 bases between.

J is TRBJ2-2 and V is TRBV28; D may correspond to TRBD1 or TRBD2 (5 bases each). The germline V gene has CDR1 MDHEN and CDR2 SYDVKM. CDR3 length equals 14 residues. V was clipped by 10 bases and J by 2 bases, with 14 bases between them. The CDR3 region is CATTWGSNTGELFF. CDR3 DNA: TGTGCCACTACCTGGGGGTCCAACACCGGGGAGCTGTTTTTT.

The chain is built from TRBV9 and TRBJ2-1, with D unresolved. The CDR3 spans 17 residues. The V end lost 4 bases, the J end lost 5 bases, and 22 bases lay between the germline ends. CDR1 is SGDLS, CDR2 YYNGEE, per germline. The CDR3 DNA is TGTGCCAGCAGCCCAAGGCTGACCCGGTCCGAGGACAATGAGCAGTTCTTC. Its protein is CASSPRLTRSEDNEQFF.

The J gene is TRBJ2-1, the V gene TRBV27, with D tentatively TRBD1 or TRBD2 (7 bases each). This CDR3 region has 12 residues. The germline V gene encodes CDR1 MNHEY and CDR2 SMNVEV (reference sequence). V was shortened by 6 bases and J by 8 bases, with 11 bases between the two germline ends. CDR3 nucleotide sequence: TGTGCCAGCAGGCAGGGGGGGTATGAGCAGTTCTTC. Translated, it gives CASRQGGYEQFF.

V usage is TRBV6-6 and J usage is TRBJ2-7; D possibly corresponds to TRBD2 (6 bases). CDR1 and CDR2 (germline): MNHNY, SVGAGI (reference sequence). The length of the CDR3 is 15 residues. The ends were cut back, 5 bases at V and 3 bases at J, with 17 bases in the middle. CDR3 sequence reads: CASSGFAGLDYEQYF. The CDR3 DNA is TGTGCCAGCAGTGGCTTCGCGGGGTTGGACTACGAGCAGTACTTC.

The DNA for the CDR3 is TGCGCCAGCAGTGACGGGGGTTTTTCGGTCTATGGCTACACCTTC. Translation: CASSDGGFSVYGYTF. This chain joins TRBV10-2 and TRBJ1-2; D might be TRBD1 (5 bases). V was trimmed by 3 bases and J by 4 bases, leaving 15 bases between them. Germline lookup yields CDR1 WSHSY and CDR2 SAAADI. This CDR3 spans 15 amino acids.

V gene TRBV6-5 combines with J gene TRBJ2-5; D is undetermined. This CDR3 is built from 11 residues. V dropped 6 bases and J dropped 5 bases, with 7 bases sitting between them. From germline, CDR1 is MNHEY and CDR2 SVGAGI. CDR3: CASRLTETQYF. CDR3 nucleotides: TGTGCCAGCAGATTAACCGAGACCCAGTACTTC.

This rearrangement joins TRBV7-8 to TRBJ2-7; TRBD2 matches 7 bases. Unmatched junction bases numbered 4, after V lost 3 bases and J lost 5 bases. Germline V gene sequence: CDR1 SGHVS, CDR2 FQNEAQ. The CDR3 has 13 amino acids. The CDR3 loop is CASSLGGWNEQYF. The CDR3 DNA sequence: TGTGCCAGCAGCTTGGGGGGGTGGAACGAGCAGTACTTC.

J is TRBJ1-2 and V is TRBV4-1; D is possibly TRBD1 (5 bases). V dropped 3 bases and J dropped 3 bases, with 32 bases sitting between them. The V gene's germline CDR1 is MGHRA and CDR2 YSYEKL. The CDR3 loop spans 21 amino acids. In nucleotides, the CDR3 is TGCGCCAGCAGCCAGACAGCGGCGGCGGTAATTGGGCCGGGAGGTGACTATGGCTACACCTTC. As protein: CASSQTAAAVIGPGGDYGYTF.

Turning to this clone: This sample includes further DNA sequences coding for the same CDR3. The chain is built from TRBV11-2 and TRBJ2-7; the match to TRBD2 covers 8 bases. The CDR3 contains 15 residues. Germline CDR1 reads SGHAT; CDR2 reads FQNNGV. J was trimmed by 2 bases and V by 3 bases; bases with no gene match: 6. The CDR3 nucleotides read TGTGCCAGCAGCTTCGGTACCGGGGGGGCCTACGAGCAGTACTTC. It is translated as CASSFGTGGAYEQYF.

The genes are TRBV5-1 and TRBJ2-1; TRBD2 matches at 8 bases. The CDR3 spans 17 residues. Germline-derived CDR1 and CDR2 are SGHRS and YFSETQ. V shed 4 bases and J 6 bases; nucleotides not matched to a gene: 15. The CDR3 loop is CASSLPLFSGDLNEQFF. DNA for the CDR3: TGCGCCAGCAGCCTACCCTTATTTAGCGGGGATCTCAATGAGCAGTTCTTC.

This rearrangement joins TRBV4-2 to TRBJ1-6; TRBD1 aligns across 7 bases. V lost 1 base to trimming and J lost 9 bases; unmatched junction nucleotides: 9. CDR1 and CDR2 from the germline V gene are LGHNA and YNFKEQ. This CDR3 contains 16 residues. The CDR3 reads CASSQGRGGIGSPLHF. The CDR3 nucleotides are TGTGCCAGCAGCCAAGGCAGGGGGGGTATCGGTTCACCCCTCCACTTT.

Regarding this clone: The sample carries other DNA sequences with the same CDR3. V usage is TRBV29-1 and J usage is TRBJ2-7, with TRBD1 matching 9 bases. Germline V gene lookup returns CDR1 SQVTM and CDR2 ANQGSEA. CDR3 size: 13 residues. J was trimmed by 1 base and V by 8 bases; bases with no gene match: 6. CDR3 sequence reads: CSFRTGESYEQYF. The CDR3 DNA follows: TGCAGCTTCCGGACAGGGGAGTCCTACGAGCAGTACTTC.